Included here is one T cell receptor beta chain sequence, with context. The antigen remains unidentified. A much larger clone lies a single base off, so this may be a read error. The final CDR3 position lacks the conserved phenylalanine or tryptophan, pointing to a likely read error. CDR3 length: 14 amino acids. CDR1 SGHVS and CDR2 FQNEAQ come from the germline V gene. V shed 4 bases and J shed 4 bases, with 13 bases lying between them. Lactation, pregnancy, other autoimmune disease or uncontrolled infection led to exclusion of patients. This specimen belongs to a study of T cells in Graves' hyperthyroidism and ophthalmopathy. As for the study in general: Upon initial diagnosis and before any treatment, peripheral blood was collected.

Whole-study findings and limits: From stable hyperthyroidism, ophthalmopathy was separated by a 13 V-J model.

Using RNA transcripts as the source, TCR beta CDR3 regions were amplified. The HTBI set primed first-round TCR CDR3 RT-PCR. TCRdb used MiXCR to reprocess the multiplex PCR reads, holding one entry per CDR3 protein. The table includes 300,000 to 450,000 distinct CDR3 sequences, more than 13% detected once. This sequence was found in a woman younger than 45 with Graves' hyperthyroidism. The V call is TRBV7-8, the J call TRBJ2-5; D unclear. Source material: blood. In nucleotides, the CDR3 is TGTGCCAGCAGCTCCTGGGCACCCGGAGAGACCCAGTACCTC. This translates into CASSSWAPGETQYL.